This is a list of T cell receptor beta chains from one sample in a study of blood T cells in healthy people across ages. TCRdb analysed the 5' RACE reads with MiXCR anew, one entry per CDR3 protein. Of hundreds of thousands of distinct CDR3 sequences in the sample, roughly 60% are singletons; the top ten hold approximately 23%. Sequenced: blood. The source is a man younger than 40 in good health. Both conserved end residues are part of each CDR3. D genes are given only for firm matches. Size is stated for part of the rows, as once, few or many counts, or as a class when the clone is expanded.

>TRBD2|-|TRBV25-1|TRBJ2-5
TGTGCCAGCAGTGACTATCTAGCGGGTTTAGGAGAGACCCAGTACTTC
CASSDYLAGLGETQYF
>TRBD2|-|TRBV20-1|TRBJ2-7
TGCAGTGCTAGGACTAGCGGTGACAGCTACGAGCAGTACTTC
CSARTSGDSYEQYF
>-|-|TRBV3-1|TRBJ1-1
TGTGCCAGCAGCAACGGACAAATAAGCACTGAAGCTTTCTTT
CASSNGQISTEAFF
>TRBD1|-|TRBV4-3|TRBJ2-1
TGCGCCAGCAGACGGGACAGAGCCGCTGGGTACAATGAGCAGTTCTTC
CASRRDRAAGYNEQFF
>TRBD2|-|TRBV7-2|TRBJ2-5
TGTGCCAGCAGCCCCGGTGGTGCGGGAGTTGGAGAGACCCAGTACTTC
CASSPGGAGVGETQYF
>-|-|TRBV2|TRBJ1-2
TGTGCCAGCTGTCGGGACGGACTCTCTGGCTACACCTTC
CASCRDGLSGYTF
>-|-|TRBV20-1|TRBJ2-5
TGCAGCGCTAGAGATCTTTTGGAGACCCAGTACTTC
CSARDLLETQYF
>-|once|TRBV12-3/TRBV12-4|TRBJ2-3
TGTGCCAGCAGCATAGGGACTTTCACAGATACGCAGTATTTT
CASSIGTFTDTQYF
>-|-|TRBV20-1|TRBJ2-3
TGCAGTTCTAGAGATCTCCAGGGGCAAACAGATACGCAGTATTTT
CSSRDLQGQTDTQYF
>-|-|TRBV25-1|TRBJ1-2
TGTGCCAGCAAAAGCGGCTATGGCTACACCTTC
CASKSGYGYTF
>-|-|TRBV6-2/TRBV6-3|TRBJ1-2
TGTGCCAGCAGACTCCAGGAGCCCTATGGCTACACCTTC
CASRLQEPYGYTF
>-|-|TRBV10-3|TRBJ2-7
TGTGCCATCAGTGAGCAAGGGGGGGGCTCCTACGAGCAGTACTTC
CAISEQGGGSYEQYF
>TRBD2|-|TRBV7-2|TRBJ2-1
TGTGCCAGCAGCTTAGCGAAAGGACTAGCGTACAATGAGCAGTTCTTC
CASSLAKGLAYNEQFF
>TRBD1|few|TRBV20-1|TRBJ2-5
TGCAGTGCGGAACACAGGGGGCCGGGCCAAGAGACCCAGTACTTC
CSAEHRGPGQETQYF
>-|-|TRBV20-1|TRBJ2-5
TGCAGTGCTAGAGGCTCGACGGTAAACCAAGAGACCCAGTACTTC
CSARGSTVNQETQYF
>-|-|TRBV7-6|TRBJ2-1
TGTGCCAGCAGCGTGACAGAACTTGGAGACTCATACAATGAGCAGTTCTTC
CASSVTELGDSYNEQFF
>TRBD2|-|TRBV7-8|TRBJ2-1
TGTGCCAGCAGCTTACGGACTAGTCGGGGCAATGAGCAGTTCTTC
CASSLRTSRGNEQFF
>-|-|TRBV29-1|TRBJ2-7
TGCAGCGTTGGTTTACTAGCTGAATCCGAGCAGTACTTC
CSVGLLAESEQYF
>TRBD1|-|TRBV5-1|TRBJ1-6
TGCGCCAGCAGCTCAACCACCGGGACAGAAACTTCACCCCTCCACTTT
CASSSTTGTETSPLHF
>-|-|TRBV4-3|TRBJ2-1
TGCGCCAGCAGCCAAGATATAGTATCCTACAATGAGCAGTTCTTC
CASSQDIVSYNEQFF
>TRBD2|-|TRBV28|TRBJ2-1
TGTGCCAGCATTCCAACCGGGACTAGCGGACACAATGAGCAGTTCTTC
CASIPTGTSGHNEQFF
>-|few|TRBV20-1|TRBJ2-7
TGCAGTGCTAGAGGCGGGACAGCCACCTACGAGCAGTACTTC
CSARGGTATYEQYF
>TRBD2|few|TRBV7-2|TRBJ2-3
TGTGCCAGCAGCTCCAGGACTAGCGGAGGAACTAGCACAGATACGCAGTATTTT
CASSSRTSGGTSTDTQYF
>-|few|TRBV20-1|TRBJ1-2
TGCAGTGCTTTCCAGGCCTATAACTATGGCTACACCTTC
CSAFQAYNYGYTF
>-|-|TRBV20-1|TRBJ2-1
TGCAGTGCTGTGGCCCGGGGCGACTACAATGAGCAGTTCTTC
CSAVARGDYNEQFF
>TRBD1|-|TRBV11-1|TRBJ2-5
TGTGCCAGCAGCTCCCAAACCGGACAGGGGAGAGAGACCCAGTACTTC
CASSSQTGQGRETQYF
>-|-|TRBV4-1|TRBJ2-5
TGCGCCAGCAGCCAAGATCCCAGGAGACAGTCCTACAATGAGCAGTACTTC
CASSQDPRRQSYNEQYF
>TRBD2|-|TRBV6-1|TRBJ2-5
TGTGCCACAACGACTCACCCTCTAGCGGGAGGGTCCCTCGAGACCCAGTACTTC
CATTTHPLAGGSLETQYF
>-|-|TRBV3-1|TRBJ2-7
TGTGCCAGCAGCCAAGAGAGGCTCCTCGCTGACGAGCAGTACTTC
CASSQERLLADEQYF
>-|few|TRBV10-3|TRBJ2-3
TGTGCCATCAGTTCGACAGAGGTGGGGGCCGATACGCAGTATTTT
CAISSTEVGADTQYF
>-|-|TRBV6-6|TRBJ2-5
TGTGCCAGCAGTTATGGGCCCCGGGTGACCCAGTACTTC
CASSYGPRVTQYF
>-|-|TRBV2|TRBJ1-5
TGTGCCAGCAGTGAAGTGAAGCAGGATCAGCCCCAGCATTTT
CASSEVKQDQPQHF
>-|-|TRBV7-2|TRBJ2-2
TGTGCCAGCAGCTTAGTCCCTTCAACCGGGGAGCTGTTTTTT
CASSLVPSTGELFF
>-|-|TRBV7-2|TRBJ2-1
TGTGCCAGCAGCTTAGCGGTGGGCGCTGAGCAGTTCTTC
CASSLAVGAEQFF
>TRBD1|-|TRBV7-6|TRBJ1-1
TGTGCCAGCAGCCCTAAGGGGGACAGCCACCCAACTGAAGCTTTCTTT
CASSPKGDSHPTEAFF
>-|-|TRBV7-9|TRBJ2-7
TGTGCCAGCAGCTGGGCGGACTCCTACGAGCAGTACTTC
CASSWADSYEQYF
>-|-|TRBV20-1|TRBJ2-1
TGCAGTGCTAGAGATCCCCCGCCCGGCTACAATGAGCAGTTCTTC
CSARDPPPGYNEQFF
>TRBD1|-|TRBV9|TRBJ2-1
TGTGCCAGCAGCGTAGGACCGGGACAGGGGGCTATGAATGAGCAGTTCTTC
CASSVGPGQGAMNEQFF
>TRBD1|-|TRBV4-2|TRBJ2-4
TGTGCCAGCAGCCTAGCCCTGACAGGGCTAAACATTCAGTACTTC
CASSLALTGLNIQYF
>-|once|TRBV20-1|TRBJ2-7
TGCAGTGCTCCCTCAGGACGGCTGTCCTACGAGCAGTACTTC
CSAPSGRLSYEQYF
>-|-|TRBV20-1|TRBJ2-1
TGCAGTGCTAGAGATAGTGGTGAGCAGTTCTTC
CSARDSGEQFF
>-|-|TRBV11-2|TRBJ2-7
TGTGCCAGCAGCTCTTGGGCCTACGAGCAGTACTTC
CASSSWAYEQYF
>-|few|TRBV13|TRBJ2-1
TGTGCCAGCAGCTTAGAACCGGGAGAAACGAACAATGAGCAGTTCTTC
CASSLEPGETNNEQFF
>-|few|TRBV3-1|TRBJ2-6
TGTGCCAGCAGCCAAGTCGGTGGGGCCAACGTCCTGACTTTC
CASSQVGGANVLTF
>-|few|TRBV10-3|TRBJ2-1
TGTGCCATCAGTGAGTCTTGGGCTACGGATGAGCAGTTCTTC
CAISESWATDEQFF
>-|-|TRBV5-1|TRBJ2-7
TGCGCCAGCAACGATTATGGGCAGCCTCCCTACGAGCAGTACTTC
CASNDYGQPPYEQYF
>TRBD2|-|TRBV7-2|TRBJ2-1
TGTGCCAGCAGCTCGGTGGTCCTAGCGGGAGGAGTGAATGAGCAGTTCTTC
CASSSVVLAGGVNEQFF
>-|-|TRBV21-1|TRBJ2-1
TGTGCCAGCAGCAAAGCCGAGGGCAATGAGCAGTTCTTC
CASSKAEGNEQFF
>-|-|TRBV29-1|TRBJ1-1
TGCAGCGTCGTTCAGGGGAGCTGGAAGTTGAACACCGGAGCTTTCTTT
CSVVQGSWKLNTGAFF
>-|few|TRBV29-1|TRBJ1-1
TGCAGCGTTGAAGAAGGTGGAGGGCTCACGACTGAAGCTTTCTTT
CSVEEGGGLTTEAFF